The next 27 T cell receptor beta chains were all read from a single sample in a study of cytomegalovirus exposure and HLA in healthy donors (TCRdb year 2017). Library generation was performed with the immunoSEQ multiplex PCR assay. A mixture of 60 forward primers for TCR Vbeta segments and 13 reverse primers for TCR Jbeta segments was used in the multiplex PCR. TCRdb carries this immuneACCESS record with in-frame sequences only. Its versions omit some clonotypes, under half of them owing to an unresolved V gene in the studies checked, with the rest unexplained. In all, the sample holds 160,000 or so clones, and approximately 77% of those were seen once. Jointly, the top ten make up 2% to 2.5% of the sample. The sequenced material came from PBMCs. The receptor source for this set is a man aged 45-60 years in good health and CMV-seropositive.

This chain connects TRBV5-1 to TRBJ2-2; the D is unclear. The V gene lost 5 bases and the J gene lost 3 bases, with 8 bases spanning the gap. This CDR3 region has 13 residues. Germline V gives CDR1 SGHRS, CDR2 YFSETQ. CDR3 residues: CASRLGYTGELFF. The CDR3 DNA is TGCGCCAGCAGGCTAGGCTACACCGGGGAGCTGTTTTTT.

This chain connects TRBV5-4 to TRBJ1-1; D may be TRBD1 (5 bases). The CDR3 consists of 15 residues. V gave up 4 bases and J gave up 1 base, with 14 bases separating them. The germline CDR1 and CDR2 sequences are SGHNT and YYREEE (reference sequence). The CDR3, as DNA: TGTGCCAGCAGCCTCGATCAGGGTCCGAACACTGAAGCTTTCTTT. This codes for CASSLDQGPNTEAFF.

The chain carries TRBV7-6 and TRBJ2-7, with 11 bases identical to TRBD1. The V segment lost 5 bases and the J segment 0 bases; nucleotides outside the gene matches: 6. This CDR3 comprises 16 residues. Germline CDR1 reads SGHVS; CDR2 reads FNYEAQ. The DNA of the CDR3 is TGTGCCAGCAGCGTGGGGACAGGGGGTAACTCCTACGAGCAGTACTTC. It is translated as CASSVGTGGNSYEQYF.

This clone showed up just once. The chain combines TRBV9 with TRBJ2-1, with TRBD2 matching over 9 bases. The germline V gene encodes CDR1 SGDLS and CDR2 YYNGEE. The CDR3 is 16 amino acids. The J segment lost 7 bases and the V segment lost 0 bases, leaving 8 bases of the junction unmatched. The CDR3 is CASSVDSGGTGNEQFF. As DNA, the CDR3 is TGTGCCAGCAGCGTAGATAGCGGGGGCACGGGGAATGAGCAGTTCTTC.

This clone was detected a few times. The chain links TRBV6-1 to TRBJ2-1; 8 bases fit TRBD2. The length of the CDR3 is 15 residues. The V segment lost 3 bases and the J segment 4 bases; nucleotides outside the gene matches: 5. Looked up from germline, CDR1 is MNHNS and CDR2 is SASEGT. The DNA of the CDR3 is TGTGCCAGCAGTGAGACGGGAGGGGGATACAATGAGCAGTTCTTC. Protein product: CASSETGGGYNEQFF.

The chain couples TRBV5-1 to TRBJ1-1, with D possibly being TRBD1 (5 bases). The CDR3 runs 11 residues. The V end lost 5 bases, the J end lost 11 bases, and 13 bases lay between the germline ends. Looked up from germline, CDR1 is SGHRS and CDR2 is YFSETQ. CDR3 region: CASRETGPAFF. Here the CDR3 DNA reads TGCGCCAGCAGGGAAACAGGTCCGGCTTTCTTT.

This clone has a handful of counts. CDR3 sequence (DNA): TGCAGCGTTGAAAGGACAGCGAACACCGGGGAGCTGTTTTTT. Its protein is CSVERTANTGELFF. The chain carries TRBV29-1 and TRBJ2-2, with D possibly TRBD1 on 6 matching bases. Germline V CDR1 and CDR2: SQVTM, ANQGSEA. This CDR3 is 14 amino acids long. V lost 2 bases to trimming and J lost 0 bases, with 7 bases between them.

CDR3 protein: CASSTQAGGRHNEQFF. DNA of the CDR3: TGCGCCAGCAGCACCCAAGCGGGGGGCCGTCACAATGAGCAGTTCTTC. The rearrangement uses TRBV5-1 and TRBJ2-1, with 9 bases identical to TRBD2. The CDR3 extends over 16 amino acids. Per germline, CDR1 SGHRS and CDR2 YFSETQ. V was pared by 4 bases and J by 5 bases, with 10 bases of the junction left unmatched.

The chain has TRBV28 and TRBJ1-2; 7 bases are a match to TRBD1. The CDR3 totals 14 residues. V dropped 2 bases and J dropped 6; count of bases not matched to a gene: 6. Germline lookup yields CDR1 MDHEN and CDR2 SYDVKM. CDR3 DNA: TGTGCCAGCAGTTTACCGACAGGGTTCGATGGCTACACCTTC. Protein sequence: CASSLPTGFDGYTF.

V gene TRBV6-1 combines with J gene TRBJ1-4; D ambiguous. Germline CDR1 MNHNS, CDR2 SASEGT. CDR3 length: 14 amino acids. The V and J ends lost 0 bases and 8 bases respectively, with 10 bases between them. The chain's CDR3 is CASSEAGVGEKLFF. The CDR3 nucleotides read TGTGCCAGCAGTGAAGCAGGAGTTGGGGAAAAACTGTTTTTT.

The chain joins TRBV6-5 to TRBJ2-5; 8 positions match TRBD2. Germline loops: CDR1 MNHEY, CDR2 SVGAGI. The CDR3 is 15 amino acids. The junction had 3 bases not matched to a gene; V was cut back by 2 bases and J by 1 base. DNA of the CDR3: TGTGCCAGCAGTTACATGGGACTAGTCCAAGAGACCCAGTACTTC. Its translation is CASSYMGLVQETQYF.

The gene calls are TRBV9 and TRBJ2-6; D call uncertain. The length of the CDR3 is 17 residues. Trimming removed 0 bases from V and 4 bases from J, with 14 bases in between. The germline V gene has CDR1 SGDLS and CDR2 YYNGEE. The CDR3 sequence is CASSVVPERSGANVLTF. CDR3 sequence (DNA): TGTGCCAGCAGCGTAGTCCCGGAGAGGTCCGGGGCCAACGTCCTGACTTTC.

This chain links TRBV4-3 with TRBJ2-7, with D possibly TRBD2 on 6 matching bases. Germline V gene sequence: CDR1 LGHNA, CDR2 YSLEER. Trimming took off 4 bases at V and 2 bases at J, with 15 bases between the two ends. The CDR3 covers 15 residues. CDR3 nucleotide sequence: TGCGCCAGCAGCCCCGGAGAGGGCGGGACCTACGAGCAGTACTTC. It is translated as CASSPGEGGTYEQYF.

Of note for this clone: Other DNA sequences in this specimen translate into the identical CDR3. The J gene is TRBJ1-1, the V gene TRBV29-1, with D perhaps TRBD1 (6 bases). The CDR3 is 14 residues long. V was pared by 3 bases and J by 0 bases, with 11 bases between. Per germline, CDR1 SQVTM and CDR2 ANQGSEA. Here the CDR3 reads CSVDRGGMNTEAFF. The CDR3 region has the DNA TGCAGCGTTGACAGGGGTGGAATGAACACTGAAGCTTTCTTT.

The chain carries TRBV4-2 and TRBJ2-5; D is unclear. The CDR3 sequence is 14 residues long. Trimming took 0 bases from V and 5 from J, leaving 10 bases between them. Germline-derived CDR1 and CDR2 are LGHNA and YNFKEQ. CDR3 sequence: CASSQDASGETQYF. The CDR3 DNA reads TGTGCCAGCAGCCAAGATGCTTCAGGTGAGACCCAGTACTTC.

The chain links TRBV6-5 to TRBJ1-2; D unclear. V lost 2 bases, J lost 9 bases, and 19 bases lay in between. The germline CDR1 and CDR2 sequences are MNHEY and SVGAGI. This CDR3 contains 15 residues. For the CDR3, the DNA is TGTGCCAGCAGTTACCTACTACACACGTCCAGACGCTACACCTTC. It translates to CASSYLLHTSRRYTF.

The chain uses TRBV27 and TRBJ2-7; 7 bases fit TRBD1. Trimming at V came to 8 bases and at J to 1 base, leaving 11 bases not matched to a gene. CDR1 is MNHEY and CDR2 is SMNVEV in the germline V gene (reference sequence). The CDR3 extends over 15 amino acids. CDR3 protein: CASYNDRVQSYEQYF. The CDR3 bases are TGTGCCAGCTACAACGACAGGGTGCAATCCTACGAGCAGTACTTC.

The V gene is TRBV5-1, the J gene TRBJ2-7; TRBD1 matches at 9 bases. This CDR3 has 14 residues. V dropped 9 bases and J dropped 1; count of bases not matched to a gene: 8. Looked up from germline, CDR1 is SGHRS and CDR2 is YFSETQ. The CDR3 region is CATQTGTGSYEQYF. In DNA, the CDR3 is TGCGCCACCCAGACCGGGACAGGGTCCTACGAGCAGTACTTC.

The sample holds a few counts of this clone. The J gene is TRBJ2-5, the V gene TRBV4-1; D call uncertain. The better agreement between TRBJ2-7 and the DNA end casts doubt on the J call. The germline V gene encodes CDR1 MGHRA and CDR2 YSYEKL. The CDR3 runs to 13 residues. DNA of the CDR3: TGCGCCAGCAGCCAAGAGGTCGCCTACGAGCAGTACTTC. The encoded protein is CASSQEVAYEQYF.

The J gene is TRBJ1-2, the V gene TRBV6-1, with 7 positions matching TRBD1. The trim removed 5 bases at V and 2 bases at J, leaving 2 bases unmatched. Germline V lookup: CDR1 MNHNS, CDR2 SASEGT. This CDR3 region has 13 residues. CDR3 region: CASSPRGNYGYTF. DNA of the CDR3: TGTGCCAGCAGTCCCAGGGGGAACTATGGCTACACCTTC.

The genes are TRBV19 and TRBJ1-1, with a possible D match to TRBD1 (5 bases). Germline V gives CDR1 LNHDA, CDR2 SQIVND (reference sequence). The V end lost 9 bases, the J end lost 6 bases, and 26 bases lay between the germline ends. The CDR3 spans 16 residues. Here the CDR3 DNA reads TGTGCCAGCCTGCCGGAAGGGGAGGGGATGTACCCTGAAGCTTTCTTT. It translates to CASLPEGEGMYPEAFF. The full variable domain, completed using reference TRBV19 and TRBJ1-1, is DGGITQSPKYLFRKEGQNVTLSCEQNLNHDAMYWYRQDPGQGLRLIYYSQIVNDFQKGDIAEGYSVSREKKESFPLTVTSAQKNPTAFYLCASLPEGEGMYPEAFFGQGTRLTVV.

V gene TRBV5-5 combines with J gene TRBJ1-3, with D hard to call. CDR3 length: 14 residues. Trimming cost V 2 bases and J 7 bases, with 13 bases left between them. Germline CDR1 is SGHKS and CDR2 is YYEKEE (reference sequence). CDR3 bases: TGTGCCAGCAGCTTCGAGGAAAGCCGGAACACCATATATTTT. As protein: CASSFEESRNTIYF.

V is TRBV10-3 and J is TRBJ1-4; 9 bases agree with TRBD1. The CDR3 spans 14 residues. CDR1 and CDR2 from the germline V gene are ENHRY and SYGVKD. With 6 bases clipped from V and 2 bases from J, the junction kept 1 base outside the gene matches. CDR3 region: CAIRQGATNEKLFF. CDR3 in DNA: TGTGCCATCAGACAGGGGGCCACTAATGAAAAACTGTTTTTT.

The CDR3 DNA reads as TGTGCCAGCAGTTTACGGGGGGCGAGAGGAGATACGCAGTATTTT. This translates into CASSLRGARGDTQYF. The chain uses TRBV27 and TRBJ2-3; tentative D call: TRBD2 (7 bases). V shed 2 bases and J shed 5 bases, with 14 bases lying between them. The germline V gene encodes CDR1 MNHEY and CDR2 SMNVEV (reference sequence). The CDR3 extends over 15 amino acids.

The rearrangement links TRBV28 to TRBJ1-5; no reliable D call. This CDR3 comprises 12 residues. The ends were cut back, 11 bases at V and 7 bases at J, with 15 bases in the middle. Germline V gene lookup returns CDR1 MDHEN and CDR2 SYDVKM. The CDR3 is CAHHQASQPQHF. For the CDR3, the DNA is TGTGCCCATCACCAGGCATCCCAGCCCCAGCATTTT.

The V call is TRBV5-6, the J call TRBJ2-3; 8 nucleotides line up with TRBD1. Per germline, CDR1 SGHDT and CDR2 YYEEEE. Trimming took 4 bases from V and 1 from J; bases not matched to a gene: 5. This CDR3 is 15 amino acids long. CDR3 loop: CASSQGTGRTDTQYF. The CDR3 DNA is TGTGCCAGCAGCCAGGGGACAGGCCGCACAGATACGCAGTATTTT.

The chain combines TRBV14 with TRBJ2-1; TRBD2 matches 13 bases. The CDR3 runs to 16 residues. Germline CDR1 SGHDN, CDR2 FVKESK. Trimming removed 3 bases from V and 2 bases from J; junction bases left unmatched: 1. The CDR3 is CASSQTSGGTYNEQFF. The CDR3 nucleotides read TGTGCCAGCAGCCAGACTAGCGGGGGGACCTACAATGAGCAGTTCTTC.